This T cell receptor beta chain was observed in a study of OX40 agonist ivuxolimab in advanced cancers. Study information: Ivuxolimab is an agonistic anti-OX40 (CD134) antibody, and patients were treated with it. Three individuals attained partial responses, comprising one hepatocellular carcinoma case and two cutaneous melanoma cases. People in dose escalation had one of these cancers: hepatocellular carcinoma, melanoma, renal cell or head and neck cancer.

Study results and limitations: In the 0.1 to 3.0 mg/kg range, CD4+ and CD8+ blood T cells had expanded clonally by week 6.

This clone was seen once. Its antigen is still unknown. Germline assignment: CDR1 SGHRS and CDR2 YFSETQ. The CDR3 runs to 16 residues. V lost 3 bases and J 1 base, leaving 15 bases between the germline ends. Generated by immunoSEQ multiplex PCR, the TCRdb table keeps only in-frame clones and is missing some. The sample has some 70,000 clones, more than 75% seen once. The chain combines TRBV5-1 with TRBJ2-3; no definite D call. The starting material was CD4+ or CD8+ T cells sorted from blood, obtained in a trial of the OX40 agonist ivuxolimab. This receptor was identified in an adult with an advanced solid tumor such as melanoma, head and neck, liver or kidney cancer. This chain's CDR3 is CASSSQPLRGTDTQYF. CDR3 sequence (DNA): TGCGCCAGCAGCTCTCAACCGCTTCGTGGCACAGATACGCAGTATTTT. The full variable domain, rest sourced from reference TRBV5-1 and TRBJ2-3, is KAGVTQTPRYLIKTRGQQVTLSCSPISGHRSVSWYQQTPGQGLQFLFEYFSETQRNKGNFPGRFSGRQFSNSRSEMNVSTLELGDSALYLCASSSQPLRGTDTQYFGPGTRLTVL.